The rows below give T cell receptor beta chains drawn from one sample of a study of OX40 agonist ivuxolimab in advanced cancers. Assay: immunoSEQ multiplex PCR; the TCRdb copy retains only in-frame clones and omits some. The data contain under 40,000 clones, roughly 79% of them singletons. Specimen: CD4+ or CD8+ T cells sorted from blood, collected in a trial of the OX40 agonist ivuxolimab. These receptors were obtained from an adult with an advanced solid tumor such as melanoma, head and neck, liver or kidney cancer. Each CDR3 is given without its conserved first and last residue. The D gene is left open where the match is weak.

d_gene | v_gene | CDR3aa
NA | TRBV5-1 | ASSIQTGNYGYT
NA | TRBV2 | ASRGQAARGTEAF
NA | TRBV28 | ASNMAEYNSPLH
NA | TRBV7-2 | ASSHGGGNSPLH
NA | TRBV5-1 | ASSTGLMNTEAF
NA | TRBV6-4 | ASSDEVGDTQY
NA | TRBV20-1 | SARVADTQY
TRBD1 | TRBV28 | ASRNHGTGDTEAF
TRBD1 | TRBV7-2 | ASSLRPGQGTEAF
TRBD2 | TRBV4-1 | ASSQDSGGGNEQF
NA | TRBV7-2 | ASSFTETQY
TRBD1 | TRBV19 | ASRGPGQDYGYT
TRBD2 | TRBV19 | ASSIAGAYEQY
NA | TRBV6-5 | ASSQSTEAF
TRBD1 | TRBV28 | ASLVQGAANTGELF
TRBD1 | TRBV28 | ASLDRASEKLF
TRBD2 | TRBV4-2 | ASSQGILTGGGTDTQY
NA | TRBV30 | AWRPTGTSTDTQY
NA | TRBV6-5 | ASSPAKAEQY
TRBD1 | TRBV13 | ASSQGQGNYGYT
NA | TRBV7-3 | ASSPGRGANVLT
NA | TRBV19 | ASRLGDGYT
TRBD2 | TRBV6-9 | ASSRREGRSYNEQF
TRBD1 | TRBV5-1 | ASSHGTGYGYT
NA | TRBV5-1 | ASSLGTNNEQF
NA | TRBV28 | ASSRTEYEQY
NA | TRBV19 | ASSSTDNRWGSQY
TRBD1 | TRBV6-1 | ASSGTGGFEQY